This T cell receptor (beta chain) was documented in a study of T cells in localized non-small cell lung cancer. Concerning this clone itself: Its antigen is unknown.

Clones were sequenced by immunoSEQ multiplex PCR, and TCRdb holds only the in-frame ones, with some missing. The table includes approximately 19,000 clones, approximately 83% detected once. The CDR3 runs to 15 residues. Unmatched junction bases numbered 4, after V lost 6 bases and J lost 0 bases. Germline lookup yields CDR1 SNHLY and CDR2 FYNNEI. Study conclusions and caveats: Measurement of T cell clonality placed uninvolved adjacent lung highest, above the level in tumor.

V gene TRBV2 combines with J gene TRBJ2-2; TRBD1 matches 7 bases. The origin of this receptor is a man between 40 and 70 years old with stage I lung adenocarcinoma. The material was peripheral blood, obtained before any cancer treatment. The CDR3 nucleotides read TGTGCCAGCAGCTCGGGACAGTCGAACACCGGGGAGCTGTTTTTT. Residues: CASSSGQSNTGELFF.